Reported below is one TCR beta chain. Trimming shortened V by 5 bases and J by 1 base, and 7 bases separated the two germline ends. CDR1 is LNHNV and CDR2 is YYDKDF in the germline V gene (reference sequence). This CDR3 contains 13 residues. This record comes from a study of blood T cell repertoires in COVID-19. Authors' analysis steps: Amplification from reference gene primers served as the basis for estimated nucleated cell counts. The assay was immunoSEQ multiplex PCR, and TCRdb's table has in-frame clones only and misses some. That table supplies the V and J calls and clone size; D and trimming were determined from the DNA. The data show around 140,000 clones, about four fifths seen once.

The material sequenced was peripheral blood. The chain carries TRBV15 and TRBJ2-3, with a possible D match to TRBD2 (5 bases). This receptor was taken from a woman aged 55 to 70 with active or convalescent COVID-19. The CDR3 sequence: CATSPGGTDTQYF. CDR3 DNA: TGTGCCACCAGCCCCGGGGGCACAGATACGCAGTATTTT.